The 18 T cell receptor beta chains below all came from one sample that was sequenced in a study of T-cell reconstitution after alpha-beta-depleted transplantation in children. The TCRbeta library incorporated unique molecular identifiers. TCRdb independently ran MiXCR on the PCR reads; one entry per CDR3 protein. Of about 260,000 distinct CDR3 sequences listed, around 10% are singletons. The sample consisted of peripheral blood, taken 180 days after TCRalphabeta/CD19-depleted stem cell transplant. These receptors all come from a male patient aged 2 to 10 who had a stem cell transplant for chronic granulomatous disease, so the T cells may come from the graft donor.

The table lists this clonotype with many counts. V gene TRBV4-1 combines with J gene TRBJ2-5, with no clear D. The CDR3 length is 14 residues. The V end lost 4 bases, the J end lost 1 base, and 10 bases lay between the germline ends. The germline gives CDR1 MGHRA, CDR2 YSYEKL. In DNA form, the CDR3 reads TGCGCCAGCAGCCCCAGAAGCTTCCAAGAGACCCAGTACTTC. Protein sequence: CASSPRSFQETQYF.

The gene calls are TRBV7-2 and TRBJ2-2; 7 nucleotides agree with TRBD2. The CDR3 loop spans 16 amino acids. The V gene's germline CDR1 is SGHTA and CDR2 FQGNSA. Losses at the gene ends were 4 bases for V and 3 bases for J; bases not matched to a gene: 8. The CDR3 region has the DNA TGTGCCAGCAGCTCCTTTTCTGGGGGGGACACCGGGGAGCTGTTTTTT. Protein sequence: CASSSFSGGDTGELFF. The full variable domain, in which reference TRBV7-2 and TRBJ2-2 provide the parts outside the CDR3, is GAGVSQSPSNKVTEKGKDVELRCDPISGHTALYWYRQSLGQGLEFLIYFQGNSAPDKSGLPSDRFSAERTGGSVSTLTIQRTQQEDSAVYLCASSSFSGGDTGELFFGEGSRLTVL.

At least ten counts were recorded for this clonotype. V gene TRBV7-9 combines with J gene TRBJ2-7; possible D gene TRBD2, 6 bases. The V gene's germline CDR1 is SEHNR and CDR2 FQNEAQ (reference sequence). V lost 5 bases to trimming and J lost 0 bases, with 11 bases between them. This CDR3 is built from 14 residues. In nucleotides, the CDR3 is TGTGCCAGCAGCGCAGAGACTAGCTCCTACGAGCAGTACTTC. This translates into CASSAETSSYEQYF.

In this sample, this clonotype turned up many times. The DNA for the CDR3 is TGTGCCAGCAGCCCCAACGAGTCTCCTAGCTCCTACAATGAGCAGTTCTTC. It specifies CASSPNESPSSYNEQFF. The gene calls are TRBV11-1 and TRBJ2-1; D not resolved. The germline CDR1 and CDR2 sequences are SGHAT and FQDESV (reference sequence). V gave up 5 bases and J gave up 0 bases, with 17 bases separating them. The CDR3 totals 17 residues.

This clonotype was seen repeatedly, ten times or more. The chain is built from TRBV5-1 and TRBJ1-1, with 8 bases matching TRBD1. Germline V CDR1 and CDR2: SGHRS, YFSETQ. This CDR3 is 16 amino acids long. J gave up 5 bases and V 2 bases, and 11 bases lay outside the gene matches. Written as DNA, the CDR3 is TGCGCCAGCAGCTTAGGAAACAGGGGGTTTTTGACTGAAGCTTTCTTT. Translating it yields CASSLGNRGFLTEAFF.

The chain recombines TRBV12-3 or TRBV12-4 with TRBJ1-3; D not certain. Trimming removed 6 bases at V and 2 bases at J, with 8 bases between. CDR3 length: 13 residues. The CDR3 region has the DNA TGTGCCAGCAGGAGAGGAGCTGGAAACACCATATATTTT. It encodes CASRRGAGNTIYF.

This clonotype was counted many times. The chain is built from TRBV9 and TRBJ2-1; 14 bases are shared with TRBD2. Germline V lookup: CDR1 SGDLS, CDR2 YYNGEE. The CDR3 has 17 residues. After removal of 2 bases from V and 1 base from J, the junction contained 2 bases not matched to a gene. The CDR3: CASSVGLAGGSYNEQFF. CDR3 nucleotides: TGTGCCAGCAGCGTCGGACTAGCGGGAGGATCCTACAATGAGCAGTTCTTC. Drawing the rest from reference TRBV9 and TRBJ2-1, the complete variable domain is DSGVTQTPKHLITATGQRVTLRCSPRSGDLSVYWYQQSLDQGLQFLIQYYNGEERAKGNILERFSAQQFPDLHSELNLSSLELGDSALYFCASSVGLAGGSYNEQFFGPGTRLTVL.

In its sample, this clonotype was seen many times. This chain joins TRBV6-2 or TRBV6-3 and TRBJ2-1, with TRBD2 as a possible D gene (5 bases). Germline values: CDR1 MNHEY, CDR2 SVGEGT. With 5 bases removed from V and 1 base from J, the gap between germline ends came to 21 bases. This CDR3 contains 18 residues. Here the CDR3 DNA reads TGTGCCAGCAGTCAAGTCCCAAGAGGAGGTGGGTCCTACAATGAGCAGTTCTTC. Residues: CASSQVPRGGGSYNEQFF.

This chain connects TRBV5-1 to TRBJ2-5; D is perhaps TRBD1 (5 bases). Trimming left V 4 bases short and J 5 bases short, with 12 bases between. Germline assignment: CDR1 SGHRS and CDR2 YFSETQ. The CDR3 spans 13 residues. The CDR3 nucleotides are TGCGCCAGCAGCCTGTTTGGGGCGGAGACCCAGTACTTC. This sequence encodes CASSLFGAETQYF.

This clonotype was recorded many times. The gene calls are TRBV19 and TRBJ1-1; D is unresolved. The ends were cut back, 3 bases at V and 2 bases at J, with 7 bases in the middle. The CDR3 loop spans 13 amino acids. Germline CDR1 is LNHDA and CDR2 is SQIVND (reference sequence). The CDR3 DNA reads TGTGCCAGTAGTATCTGGGCCAACACTGAAGCTTTCTTT. Its translation: CASSIWANTEAFF.

This clonotype was recorded at least ten times. This chain connects TRBV29-1 to TRBJ1-2; TRBD1 might be the D (5 bases). The CDR3 sequence is 13 residues long. CDR1 is SQVTM, CDR2 ANQGSEA, per germline. V lost 4 bases and J 8 bases, leaving 17 bases between the germline ends. The CDR3: CSVGFGAADGYTF. CDR3 in DNA: TGCAGCGTTGGCTTTGGGGCAGCAGACGGCTACACCTTC.

The table lists this clonotype with many counts. The chain joins TRBV20-1 to TRBJ2-3; D perhaps matches TRBD1 (6 bases). The CDR3 totals 15 residues. With 6 bases removed from V and 1 base from J, the gap between germline ends came to 17 bases. Per germline, CDR1 DFQATT and CDR2 SNEGSKA (reference sequence). The DNA of the CDR3 is TGCAGTGCCCGATGGGCAGGGGTCGGCACAGATACGCAGTATTTT. Amino acids: CSARWAGVGTDTQYF.

This clonotype has a handful of counts. V is TRBV7-3 and J is TRBJ2-1; 9 bases align to TRBD2. The CDR3 spans 17 residues. J lost 8 bases, V lost 0 bases, and 11 bases had no gene match. Germline CDR1 SGHTA, CDR2 FQGTGA. The CDR3 region has the DNA TGTGCCAGCAGCTTAACTCGTAATAGCGGGGGTTTCGATGAGCAGTTCTTC. Protein product: CASSLTRNSGGFDEQFF.

There are many counts of this clonotype. The chain has TRBV28 and TRBJ2-1; D not resolved. Deletions cut 5 bases from V and 8 bases from J, with 7 bases between. This CDR3 spans 11 amino acids. CDR1 and CDR2 (germline): MDHEN, SYDVKM. Here the CDR3 reads CASSLWHEQFF. The CDR3 nucleotides are TGTGCCAGCAGTCTGTGGCATGAGCAGTTCTTC.

This clonotype was observed many times. The chain employs TRBV12-3 or TRBV12-4 and TRBJ2-2, with TRBD2 matching 14 bases. This CDR3 region has 16 residues. V dropped 4 bases and J dropped 5; count of bases not matched to a gene: 3. CDR3 protein: CASSSGTSGSTGELFF. The CDR3 DNA reads TGTGCCAGCAGTTCAGGGACTAGCGGGAGTACCGGGGAGCTGTTTTTT.

This clonotype was observed many times. This chain uses TRBV7-6 with TRBJ2-7; 10 nucleotides align to TRBD2. With 0 bases clipped from V and 9 bases from J, the junction kept 5 bases outside the gene matches. Germline lookup yields CDR1 SGHVS and CDR2 FNYEAQ. There are 14 residues in the CDR3. CDR3 in amino acids: CASSLAGTSVAQYF. CDR3 nucleotides: TGTGCCAGCAGCTTAGCCGGGACTAGCGTAGCGCAGTACTTC.

This clonotype was detected many times. The rearrangement joins TRBV4-3 to TRBJ2-3; D not resolved. This CDR3 is 14 amino acids long. Germline-derived CDR1 and CDR2 are LGHNA and YSLEER. The germline V and J ends were trimmed by 4 bases and 2 bases, with 10 bases remaining between them. The chain's CDR3 is CASSRKAYTDTQYF. The CDR3 nucleotides are TGCGCCAGCAGCCGGAAAGCTTACACAGATACGCAGTATTTT.

This clonotype occurred many times. The gene calls are TRBV7-9 and TRBJ1-2; D is uncertain. Germline V gene lookup returns CDR1 SEHNR and CDR2 FQNEAQ (reference sequence). The length of the CDR3 is 13 residues. V was pared by 4 bases and J by 4 bases, with 10 bases between. As DNA, the CDR3 is TGTGCCAGCAGCTCGAAGACGGGCTATGGCTACACCTTC. Protein sequence: CASSSKTGYGYTF.